Listed below are T cell receptor beta chains from one sample, sequenced in a study of vaccination and CD4 T cells after COVID-19. MiXCR, applied by TCRdb to the PCR reads, yields one record per CDR3 protein. This sample has some 3,400 distinct CDR3 sequences, with 65% to 85% found just once. For these TCRs, the target antigens are not known. Sequencing input: CD4+ T cells from blood, cultured in vitro. The receptor set was obtained from a human donor who had recovered from COVID-19. Each CDR3 is given with its conserved first and last residue. D genes are given only for firm matches. Rows may omit the clone size; those that give it use once, few, many or a size class.

TRBJ2-2 TRBD2 TRBV6-5 . TGTGCCAGCAGTTACGAGGAGGGCAGGCTAGCGGGTCCGTTCGGGGAGCTGTTTTTT CASSYEEGRLAGPFGELFF
TRBJ1-1 TRBD1 TRBV20-1 . TGCAGTGCAGACGTCAGACAGGGGCTTCTGGCTTTCTTT CSADVRQGLLAFF
TRBJ1-5 . TRBV6-1 . TGTGCCAGCACGACGACAAGCAATCAGCCCCAGCATTTT CASTTTSNQPQHF
TRBJ1-2 . TRBV6-1 . TGTGCCAGCAGTCCGCGGCAGTTCTATGGCTACACCTTC CASSPRQFYGYTF
TRBJ1-2 . TRBV28 . TGTGCCAGCAGTTTGAGGGAGGAGAACTATGGCTACACCTTC CASSLREENYGYTF
TRBJ1-1 TRBD1 TRBV18 . TGTGCCAGCTCACCAGGGGTGGGACAGTCGAACACTGAAGCTTTCTTT CASSPGVGQSNTEAFF
TRBJ2-3 . TRBV12-3/TRBV12-4 . TGTGCCAGCAGTTTAAGCACAGATACGCAGTATTTT CASSLSTDTQYF
TRBJ1-2 TRBD1 TRBV20-1 . TGCAGTGCTCTGCCGTGGGGACAGGGATCGGGAGGTAACTATGGCTACACCTTC CSALPWGQGSGGNYGYTF
TRBJ1-2 . TRBV7-9 . TGTGCCAGCAGCTTTTCTAGAAACTATGGCTACACCTTC CASSFSRNYGYTF
TRBJ1-2 . TRBV30 . TGTGCCTGGAGTATCCGGGGGGGGTCCGGCTATGGCTACACCTTC CAWSIRGGSGYGYTF
TRBJ1-6 TRBD1 TRBV6-1 . TGTGCCAGCAGTCCCGGGGACAGCATCGCGTATAATTCACCCCTCCACTTT CASSPGDSIAYNSPLHF
TRBJ1-4 . TRBV6-1 . TGTGCCAGCAGGGACAGTGATGAAAAACTGTTTTTT CASRDSDEKLFF
TRBJ1-6 TRBD1 TRBV20-1 few TGCAGTGCTTTGACAGGGGCTTCACCCCTCCACTTT CSALTGASPLHF
TRBJ2-2 . TRBV27 . TGTGCCAGCAGACGACTTGGGGGTACCGGGGAGCTGTTTTTT CASRRLGGTGELFF
TRBJ2-3 . TRBV7-9 . TGTGCCAGCGAAGATACGCAGTATTTT CASEDTQYF
TRBJ2-4 . TRBV20-1 . TGCAGTGCAGAAACTTCTGGGGCCCTGATTCAGTACTTC CSAETSGALIQYF
TRBJ2-7 TRBD2 TRBV18 . TGTGCCAGCTCACCAACTAGCGGGAGAAGCTCCTACGAGCAGTACTTC CASSPTSGRSSYEQYF
TRBJ1-1 . TRBV5-8 once TGTGCCAGCAGTCCAATCCTGACAGAGGGAGGCACTGAAGCTTTCTTT CASSPILTEGGTEAFF
TRBJ1-1 . TRBV30 few TGTGCCTGGAGAGTTTATGGGGTCACTGAAGCTTTCTTT CAWRVYGVTEAFF